These 17 T cell receptor beta chains were all obtained from the same sample, sequenced in a study of blood T cell repertoires in COVID-19. TCRdb keeps only in-frame clones here, not all; method: immunoSEQ multiplex PCR. This table holds a few hundred thousand clones, more than 70% found once. The sample taken for sequencing was peripheral blood. The receptors stem from a woman aged 25 to 39 with COVID-19, enrolled during active disease.

V gene TRBV6-2 or TRBV6-3 combines with J gene TRBJ2-7; 7 bases line up with TRBD2. CDR3 length equals 16 residues. Germline V lookup: CDR1 MNHEY, CDR2 SVGEGT. J was trimmed by 2 bases and V by 2 bases; bases with no gene match: 9. CDR3 sequence: CASSYRASGFPYEQYF. The CDR3 DNA follows: TGTGCCAGCAGTTACAGGGCTAGCGGATTTCCCTACGAGCAGTACTTC.

This chain uses TRBV6-2 or TRBV6-3 with TRBJ2-2, with 10 bases identical to TRBD2. The ends lost 0 bases at V and 0 bases at J; junction bases unmatched: 4. The CDR3 consists of 18 residues. Germline V gives CDR1 MNHEY, CDR2 SVGEGT. Written as DNA, the CDR3 is TGTGCCAGCAGTTACTCGACTAGCGGGTACGCGAACACCGGGGAGCTGTTTTTT. Its protein product is CASSYSTSGYANTGELFF.

This clone was detected a few times. The rearrangement uses TRBV11-2 and TRBJ1-5, with 7 positions matching TRBD1. V dropped 6 bases and J dropped 4; count of bases not matched to a gene: 3. This CDR3 contains 13 residues. The germline CDR1 and CDR2 sequences are SGHAT and FQNNGV. The CDR3 region has the DNA TGTGCCAGCAGTGGGACAGATAATCAGCCCCAGCATTTT. Its protein is CASSGTDNQPQHF.

With regard to this clone: No DNA is shown, since the ends of the CDR3 on it are uncertain; the CDR3 is the one TCRdb lists. The gene calls are TRBV21-1 and TRBJ2-5; TRBD2 reflects the table's D call only, with no check against the DNA. TRBV21-1 is a known pseudogene. The CDR3 region is 17 residues in length, termini included. CDR3 in amino acids: CASSKVGSGSWGETQYF.

The J gene is TRBJ1-3, the V gene TRBV2, with D unclear. CDR3 length equals 12 residues. Germline CDR1 reads SNHLY; CDR2 reads FYNNEI. V lost 6 bases to trimming and J lost 3 bases, with 6 bases between them. CDR3 bases: TGTGCCAGCAGCCCAGGTGGAAACACCATATATTTT. This translates into CASSPGGNTIYF. The entire variable domain, with the rest obtained from reference TRBV2 and TRBJ1-3, is as follows: EPEVTQTPSHQVTQMGQEVILRCVPISNHLYFYWYRQILGQKVEFLVSFYNNEISEKSEIFDDQFSVERPDGSNFTLKIRSTKLEDSAMYFCASSPGGNTIYFGEGSWLTVV.

J is TRBJ1-6 and V is TRBV6-6, with a possible D match to TRBD1 (5 bases). This CDR3 region has 14 residues. From germline, CDR1 is MNHNY and CDR2 SVGAGI (reference sequence). With 8 bases removed from V and 6 bases from J, the gap between germline ends came to 14 bases. CDR3 sequence reads: CASARGDLNSPLHF. CDR3 sequence (DNA): TGTGCCAGCGCCCGGGGGGACCTTAATTCACCCCTCCACTTT.

The chain couples TRBV30 to TRBJ1-6, with a possible D match to TRBD1 (6 bases). Trimming cost V 2 bases and J 7 bases, with 18 bases left between them. CDR1 and CDR2 (germline): GTSNPN, SVGIG (reference sequence). There are 16 residues in the CDR3. Here the CDR3 DNA reads TGTGCCTGGAGTCGCGAAGGCGGGGGCTGGAATTCACCCCTCCACTTT. As protein: CAWSREGGGWNSPLHF.

The rearrangement uses TRBV7-9 and TRBJ2-1; 11 bases are shared with TRBD2. Germline lookup yields CDR1 SEHNR and CDR2 FQNEAQ (reference sequence). With V trimmed by 4 bases and J by 1 base, 3 bases remained unmatched. The CDR3 is 16 amino acids. The CDR3 sequence is CASSSWTSGSYNEQFF. CDR3 in DNA: TGTGCCAGCAGCTCATGGACTAGCGGGTCCTACAATGAGCAGTTCTTC.

This clone was seen only once. The CDR3 nucleotides read TGTGCCAGCAGCCCTAGTGAGGGGACAGGGGTCGAGCAGTACTTC. This codes for CASSPSEGTGVEQYF. The chain uses TRBV7-9 and TRBJ2-7, with 10 bases identical to TRBD1. CDR1 SEHNR and CDR2 FQNEAQ come from the germline V gene (reference sequence). The V segment lost 5 bases and the J segment 6 bases; nucleotides outside the gene matches: 10. This CDR3 has 15 residues.

The chain recombines TRBV6-6 with TRBJ1-4, with a weak D call TRBD1 (6 bases). V was clipped by 5 bases and J by 0 bases, with 13 bases between them. This CDR3 comprises 16 residues. In germline, CDR1 is MNHNY, CDR2 SVGAGI (reference sequence). Here the CDR3 DNA reads TGTGCCAGCAGTCCTGGACAGATCTCAACTAATGAAAAACTGTTTTTT. Protein product: CASSPGQISTNEKLFF.

J is TRBJ1-2 and V is TRBV20-1; D unresolved. The ends were cut back, 7 bases at V and 4 bases at J, with 7 bases in the middle. Germline V gene sequence: CDR1 DFQATT, CDR2 SNEGSKA (reference sequence). The CDR3 is made up of 10 amino acids. As DNA, the CDR3 is TGCAGTGTTCGGTCCTATGGCTACACCTTC. It encodes CSVRSYGYTF.

The chain carries TRBV2 and TRBJ1-1; tentatively, D is TRBD1 (5 bases). This CDR3 spans 14 amino acids. From germline, CDR1 is SNHLY and CDR2 FYNNEI. V was pared by 4 bases and J by 1 base, with 10 bases between. CDR3 sequence (DNA): TGTGCCAGCAGTGGGACACGCGGGAACACTGAAGCTTTCTTT. Translated: CASSGTRGNTEAFF.

This clone showed up just once. The CDR3 loop reads CAISDVVAGEWETQYF. The DNA of the CDR3 is TGTGCCATCAGTGACGTGGTAGCGGGAGAATGGGAGACCCAGTACTTC. J is TRBJ2-5 and V is TRBV10-3, with 9 bases aligning to TRBD2. The CDR3 loop spans 16 amino acids. The trim removed 3 bases at V and 5 bases at J, leaving 10 bases unmatched. Looked up from germline, CDR1 is ENHRY and CDR2 is SYGVKD.

With regard to this clone: This same CDR3 is encoded by further DNA sequences in the sample. The chain joins TRBV6-6 to TRBJ2-7; D call uncertain. Trimming cost V 0 bases and J 5 bases, with 5 bases left between them. This CDR3 is built from 12 residues. CDR1 MNHNY and CDR2 SVGAGI come from the germline V gene (reference sequence). Here the CDR3 DNA reads TGTGCCAGCAGTTACTCCCGGGACGAGCAGTACTTC. Translation gives CASSYSRDEQYF.

This clone was detected ten times or more. V usage is TRBV7-2 and J usage is TRBJ2-1; D uncertain. V was pared by 3 bases and J by 6 bases, with 12 bases between. CDR3 length: 14 residues. Looked up from germline, CDR1 is SGHTA and CDR2 is FQGNSA. The CDR3 region is CASSFAGASNEQFF. CDR3 DNA sequence: TGTGCCAGCAGCTTTGCCGGAGCGTCCAATGAGCAGTTCTTC.

The chain links TRBV28 to TRBJ2-1; the match to TRBD2 covers 8 bases. The V segment lost 4 bases and the J segment 9 bases; nucleotides outside the gene matches: 11. Germline V gives CDR1 MDHEN, CDR2 SYDVKM. The CDR3 sequence is 15 residues long. CDR3 in amino acids: CASSSGRALEVEQFF. The CDR3 coding sequence is TGTGCCAGCAGTTCCGGGAGGGCCCTCGAGGTTGAGCAGTTCTTC.

The chain links TRBV15 to TRBJ1-5; 11 nucleotides agree with TRBD1. J was trimmed by 0 bases and V by 5 bases; bases with no gene match: 6. The CDR3 covers 17 residues. CDR1 and CDR2 from the germline V gene are LNHNV and YYDKDF (reference sequence). The CDR3 bases are TGTGCCACCAGCGGGGGGACAGGGGGTGATAGCAATCAGCCCCAGCATTTT. Protein sequence: CATSGGTGGDSNQPQHF.